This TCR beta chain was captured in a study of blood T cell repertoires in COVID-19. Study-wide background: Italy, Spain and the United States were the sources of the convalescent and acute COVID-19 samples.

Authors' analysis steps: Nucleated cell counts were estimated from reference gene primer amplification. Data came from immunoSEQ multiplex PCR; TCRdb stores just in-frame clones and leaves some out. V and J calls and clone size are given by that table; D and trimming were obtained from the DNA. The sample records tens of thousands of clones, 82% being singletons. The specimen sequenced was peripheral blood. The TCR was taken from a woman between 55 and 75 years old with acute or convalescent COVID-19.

CDR3 protein: CASSWEGVNEQFF. The CDR3 bases are TGTGCCAGCAGCTGGGAGGGTGTAAATGAGCAGTTCTTC. The gene calls are TRBV4-2 and TRBJ2-1, with 7 positions matching TRBD2. Germline lookup yields CDR1 LGHNA and CDR2 YNFKEQ. The CDR3 totals 13 residues. V was clipped by 5 bases and J by 7 bases; unmatched bases: 5.